This T cell receptor beta chain was profiled in a study of CD8+CD57+ T cells in acquired aplastic anemia. For the study at large: Sorted CD4+ and CD8+ cells gave an average of about 3.4 ug of DNA. Healthy CD8+ samples averaged approximately 11 million reads.

The use of genomic DNA as template underpinned the TCR beta VDJ and CDR3 profiling. One entry per CDR3 protein results from TCRdb running MiXCR on the reads. The sample yields a few hundred thousand distinct CDR3 sequences, about two thirds seen once. The table lists this clonotype with many counts. Its antigen is unknown. Regarding the study as a whole: Patients and controls turned out to have twenty-nine CD8+ CDR3 sequences in common. Patients versus controls showed no significant CD8+ Simpson's diversity difference.

CDR1 is SGDLS and CDR2 is YYNGEE in the germline V gene. Trimming left V 3 bases short and J 7 bases short, with 19 bases between. CDR3 length: 15 amino acids. The source material was sorted CD4+, CD8+, or CD8+CD57+ T cells (not recorded which) from PBMCs. V gene TRBV9 combines with J gene TRBJ1-1; perhaps TRBD1 as D (6 bases). The TCR originated in a human donor in good health, serving as a control. CDR3 protein: CASSASGTTSNEAFF. The CDR3 DNA follows: TGTGCCAGCAGCGCCTCCGGGACAACTAGTAATGAAGCTTTCTTT. Complete variable domain (other parts from reference TRBV9 and TRBJ1-1): DSGVTQTPKHLITATGQRVTLRCSPRSGDLSVYWYQQSLDQGLQFLIQYYNGEERAKGNILERFSAQQFPDLHSELNLSSLELGDSALYFCASSASGTTSNEAFFGQGTRLTVV.